The clone carrying this T cell receptor (beta chain) showed up many times. TCRdb called the 5' RACE reads again in MiXCR, with one record for every CDR3 protein. The repertoire holds 38,000 or so distinct CDR3 sequences, with about 4.5% as singletons. The CDR3 totals 13 residues. V shed 7 bases and J shed 4 bases, with 11 bases lying between them. Looked up from germline, CDR1 is SNHLY and CDR2 is FYNNEI. The source of the sample is a study of T cells of healthy individuals. V usage is TRBV2 and J usage is TRBJ2-4; D unclear. The clonotype originates from a human donor in good health. CDR3 amino acids: CASMRGEKNIQYF. CDR3 nucleotides: TGTGCCAGCATGAGAGGAGAGAAAAACATTCAGTACTTC.